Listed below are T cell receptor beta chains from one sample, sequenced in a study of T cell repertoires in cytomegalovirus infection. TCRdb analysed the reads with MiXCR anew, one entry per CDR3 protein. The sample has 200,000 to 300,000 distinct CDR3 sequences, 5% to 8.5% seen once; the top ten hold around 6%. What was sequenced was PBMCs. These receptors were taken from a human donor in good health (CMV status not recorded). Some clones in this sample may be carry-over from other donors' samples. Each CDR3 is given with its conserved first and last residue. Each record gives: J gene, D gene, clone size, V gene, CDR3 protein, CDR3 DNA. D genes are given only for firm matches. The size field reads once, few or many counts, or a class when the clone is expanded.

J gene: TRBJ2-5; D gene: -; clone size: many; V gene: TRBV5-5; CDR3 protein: CASSKGGVGQETQYF; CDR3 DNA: TGTGCCAGCAGCAAGGGGGGGGTGGGGCAAGAGACCCAGTACTTC
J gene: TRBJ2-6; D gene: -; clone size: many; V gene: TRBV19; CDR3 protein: CASSSLGTKSSGANVLTF; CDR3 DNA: TGTGCCAGTAGTTCCCTCGGGACGAAAAGCTCTGGGGCCAACGTCCTGACTTTC
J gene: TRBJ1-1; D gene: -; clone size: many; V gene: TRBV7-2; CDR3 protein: CASTDGWGMNTEAFF; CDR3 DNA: TGTGCCAGCACCGACGGGTGGGGCATGAACACTGAAGCTTTCTTT
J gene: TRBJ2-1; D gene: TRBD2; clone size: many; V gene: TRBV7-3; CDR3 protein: CASSGGGLASRSEQFF; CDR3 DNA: TGTGCCAGCAGCGGGGGGGGACTAGCGTCGAGGAGTGAGCAGTTCTTC
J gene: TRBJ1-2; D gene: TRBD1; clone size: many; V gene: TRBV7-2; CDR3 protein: CASSHRGGGSYGYTF; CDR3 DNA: TGTGCCAGCAGCCACCGAGGGGGCGGAAGCTATGGCTACACCTTC
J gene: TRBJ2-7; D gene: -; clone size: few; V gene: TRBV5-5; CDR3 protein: CASRQGPAYEQYF; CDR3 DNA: TGTGCCAGCAGACAGGGTCCCGCCTACGAGCAGTACTTC
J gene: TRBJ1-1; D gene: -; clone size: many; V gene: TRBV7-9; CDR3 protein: CASSEGLNTEAFF; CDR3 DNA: TGTGCCAGCAGCGAGGGATTGAACACTGAAGCTTTCTTT
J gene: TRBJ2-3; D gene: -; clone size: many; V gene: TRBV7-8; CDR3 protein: CASSYTKGDTQYF; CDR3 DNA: TGTGCCAGCAGTTACACCAAGGGGGATACGCAGTATTTT
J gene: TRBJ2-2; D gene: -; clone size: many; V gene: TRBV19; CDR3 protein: CASSIKGATNTGELFF; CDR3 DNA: TGTGCCAGTAGTATTAAAGGGGCGACGAACACCGGGGAGCTGTTTTTT
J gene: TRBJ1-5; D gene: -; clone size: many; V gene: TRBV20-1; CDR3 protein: CSAVTPNGAYSNQPQHF; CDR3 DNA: TGCAGTGCTGTGACCCCCAATGGGGCCTATAGCAATCAGCCCCAGCATTTT
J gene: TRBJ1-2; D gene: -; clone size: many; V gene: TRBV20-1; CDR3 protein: CSAEWELGYTF; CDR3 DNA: TGCAGTGCGGAGTGGGAACTTGGCTACACCTTC
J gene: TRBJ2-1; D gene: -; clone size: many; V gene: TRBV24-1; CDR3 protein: CATSDNPGQSISRYNEQFF; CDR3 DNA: TGTGCCACCAGTGACAACCCGGGACAATCTATTAGTAGGTACAATGAGCAGTTCTTC
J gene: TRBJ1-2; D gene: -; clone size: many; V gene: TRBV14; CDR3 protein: CASSEAPIRGYTF; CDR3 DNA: TGTGCCAGCAGCGAAGCCCCGATCAGAGGCTACACCTTC
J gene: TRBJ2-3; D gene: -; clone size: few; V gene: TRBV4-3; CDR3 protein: CASSQSEASTDTQYF; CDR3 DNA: TGCGCCAGCAGCCAATCTGAGGCTAGCACAGATACGCAGTATTTT
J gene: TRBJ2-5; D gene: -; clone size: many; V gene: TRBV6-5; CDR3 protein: CASSYSDNRETQYF; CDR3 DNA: TGTGCCAGCAGTTATTCGGACAATAGGGAGACCCAGTACTTC
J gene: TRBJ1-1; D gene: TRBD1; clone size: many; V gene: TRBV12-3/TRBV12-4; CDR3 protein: CASSINRGEEREAFF; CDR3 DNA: TGTGCCAGCAGCATTAACAGGGGCGAAGAGCGCGAAGCTTTCTTT
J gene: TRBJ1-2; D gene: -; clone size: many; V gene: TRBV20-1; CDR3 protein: CSATNYGYTF; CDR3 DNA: TGCAGTGCTACCAACTATGGCTACACCTTC
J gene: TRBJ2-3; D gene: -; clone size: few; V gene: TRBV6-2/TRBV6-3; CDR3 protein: CASSYPWGGTDTQYF; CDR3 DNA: TGTGCCAGCAGTTACCCTTGGGGAGGCACAGATACGCAGTATTTT